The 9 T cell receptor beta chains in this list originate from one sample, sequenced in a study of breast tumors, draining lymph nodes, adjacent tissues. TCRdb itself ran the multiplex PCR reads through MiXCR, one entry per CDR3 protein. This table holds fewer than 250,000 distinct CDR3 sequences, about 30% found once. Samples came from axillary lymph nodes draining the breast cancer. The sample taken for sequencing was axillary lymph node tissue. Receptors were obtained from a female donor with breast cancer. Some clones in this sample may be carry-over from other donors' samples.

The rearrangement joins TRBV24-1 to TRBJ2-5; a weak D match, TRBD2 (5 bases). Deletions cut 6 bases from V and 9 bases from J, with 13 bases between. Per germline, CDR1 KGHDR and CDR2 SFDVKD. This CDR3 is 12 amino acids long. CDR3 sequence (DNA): TGTGCCACCAGTCACTTCCGGGGTTCCCAGTACTTC. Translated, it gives CATSHFRGSQYF.

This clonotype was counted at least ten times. This CDR3 is CASSHYEGVASPLHF. As DNA, the CDR3 is TGTGCCAGCAGCCACTACGAAGGGGTCGCTTCACCCCTCCACTTT. V usage is TRBV28 and J usage is TRBJ1-6; D perhaps matches TRBD1 (5 bases). Germline CDR1 MDHEN, CDR2 SYDVKM. V was clipped by 6 bases and J by 9 bases, with 18 bases between them. The CDR3 sequence is 15 residues long.

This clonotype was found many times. The CDR3 DNA reads TGCAGTGCTAGTTTGGCAGCGTTGTCCTACGAGCAGTACTTC. Its translation: CSASLAALSYEQYF. The rearrangement links TRBV20-1 to TRBJ2-7; D not resolved. Per germline, CDR1 DFQATT and CDR2 SNEGSKA (reference sequence). The ends were cut back, 3 bases at V and 1 base at J, with 13 bases in the middle. The CDR3 runs 14 residues.

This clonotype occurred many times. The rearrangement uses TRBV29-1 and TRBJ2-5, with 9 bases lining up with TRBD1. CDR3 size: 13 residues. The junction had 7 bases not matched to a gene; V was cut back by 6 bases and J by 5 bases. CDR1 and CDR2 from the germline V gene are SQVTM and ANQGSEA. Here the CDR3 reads CSVHRGPGETQYF. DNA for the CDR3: TGCAGCGTGCACAGGGGGCCTGGGGAGACCCAGTACTTC.

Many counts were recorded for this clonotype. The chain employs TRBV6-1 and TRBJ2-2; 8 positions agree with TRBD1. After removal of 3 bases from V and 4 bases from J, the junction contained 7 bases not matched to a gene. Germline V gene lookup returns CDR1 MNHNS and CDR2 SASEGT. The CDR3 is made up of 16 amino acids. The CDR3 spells CASSEKTGAGTGELFF. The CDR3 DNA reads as TGTGCCAGCAGTGAGAAGACAGGGGCGGGCACCGGGGAGCTGTTTTTT.

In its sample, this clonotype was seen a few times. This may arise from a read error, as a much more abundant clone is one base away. The CDR3 region is CSARLGDRPSEQYF. The CDR3 DNA reads TGCAGTGCTAGGTTGGGGGACAGACCCTCCGAGCAGTACTTC. The V call is TRBV20-1, the J call TRBJ2-7; 7 bases map to TRBD1. CDR1 DFQATT and CDR2 SNEGSKA come from the germline V gene (reference sequence). The CDR3 is made up of 14 amino acids. V lost 3 bases, J lost 6 bases, and 11 bases stayed unmatched.

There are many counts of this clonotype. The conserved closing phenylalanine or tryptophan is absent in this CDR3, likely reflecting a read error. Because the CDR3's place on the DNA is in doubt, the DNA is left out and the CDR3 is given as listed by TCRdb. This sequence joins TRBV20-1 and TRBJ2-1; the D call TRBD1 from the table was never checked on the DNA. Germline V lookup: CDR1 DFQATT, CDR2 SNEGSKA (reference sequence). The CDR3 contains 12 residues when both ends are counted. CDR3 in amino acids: CSARLLGAQTVL.

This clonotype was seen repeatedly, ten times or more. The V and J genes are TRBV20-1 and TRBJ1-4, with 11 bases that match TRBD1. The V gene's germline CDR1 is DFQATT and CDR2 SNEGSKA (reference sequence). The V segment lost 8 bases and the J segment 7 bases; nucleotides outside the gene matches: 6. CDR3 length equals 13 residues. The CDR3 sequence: CSLAGTGGEKLFF. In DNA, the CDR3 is TGCAGTCTCGCCGGGACAGGGGGTGAAAAACTGTTTTTT.

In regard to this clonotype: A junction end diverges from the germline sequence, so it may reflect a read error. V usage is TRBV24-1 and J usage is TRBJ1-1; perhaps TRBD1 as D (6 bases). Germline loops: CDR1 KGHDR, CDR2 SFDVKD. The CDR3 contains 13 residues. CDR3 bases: TGTGCCGCCAGTGATTTGGACAGCAATGAAGCTTTCTTT. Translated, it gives CAASDLDSNEAFF.